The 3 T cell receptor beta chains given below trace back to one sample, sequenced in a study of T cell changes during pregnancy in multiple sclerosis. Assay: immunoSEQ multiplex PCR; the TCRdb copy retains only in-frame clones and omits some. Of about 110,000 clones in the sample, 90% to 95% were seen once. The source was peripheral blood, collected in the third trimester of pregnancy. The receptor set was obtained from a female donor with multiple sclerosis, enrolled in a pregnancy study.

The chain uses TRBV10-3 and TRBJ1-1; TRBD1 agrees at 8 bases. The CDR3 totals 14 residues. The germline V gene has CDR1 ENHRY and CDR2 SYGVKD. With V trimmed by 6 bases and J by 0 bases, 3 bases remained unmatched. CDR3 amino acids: CAIRDREMNTEAFF. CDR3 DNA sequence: TGTGCCATCAGGGACAGGGAGATGAACACTGAAGCTTTCTTT.

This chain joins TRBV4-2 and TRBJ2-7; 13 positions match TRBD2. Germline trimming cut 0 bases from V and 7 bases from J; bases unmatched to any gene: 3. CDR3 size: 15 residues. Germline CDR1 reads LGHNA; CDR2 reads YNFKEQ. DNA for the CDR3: TGTGCCAGCAGCCAAGATGGACTAGCGGGAGAGGAGCAGTACTTC. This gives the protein CASSQDGLAGEEQYF.

CDR3 amino acids: CASSLFTSGGLANTGELFF. The DNA for the CDR3 is TGTGCCAGCAGTTTATTTACTAGCGGGGGCCTCGCGAACACCGGGGAGCTGTTTTTT. The chain employs TRBV27 and TRBJ2-2, with 11 bases that match TRBD2. Germline V gene sequence: CDR1 MNHEY, CDR2 SMNVEV (reference sequence). V shed 1 base and J 0 bases; nucleotides not matched to a gene: 7. There are 19 residues in the CDR3.